This T cell receptor beta chain was sequenced during a study of blood T cell repertoires in COVID-19. Study overall: From the United States, Italy and Spain came samples of acute and convalescent COVID-19.

Authors' analysis steps: Cell counts per sample came from amplifying reference gene primers. Sequencing used immunoSEQ multiplex PCR; TCRdb keeps in-frame clones, though not all of them. V, J and clone size reflect that table, while D and trimming were determined from the DNA. The table includes around 300,000 clones, over 75% detected once. In germline, CDR1 is LGHNA, CDR2 YSLEER. This CDR3 has 16 residues. Trimming pared 3 bases from V and 6 bases from J, leaving 17 bases between. The chain combines TRBV4-3 with TRBJ1-4; D is possibly TRBD1 (5 bases). Material: PBMCs or T cells enriched from blood (not recorded which). The receptor was isolated from a woman aged 25 to 39 who had recovered from COVID-19. CDR3 region: CASSQDGGGIDEKLFF. The CDR3, as DNA: TGCGCCAGCAGCCAGGACGGGGGGGGGATAGATGAAAAACTGTTTTTT.